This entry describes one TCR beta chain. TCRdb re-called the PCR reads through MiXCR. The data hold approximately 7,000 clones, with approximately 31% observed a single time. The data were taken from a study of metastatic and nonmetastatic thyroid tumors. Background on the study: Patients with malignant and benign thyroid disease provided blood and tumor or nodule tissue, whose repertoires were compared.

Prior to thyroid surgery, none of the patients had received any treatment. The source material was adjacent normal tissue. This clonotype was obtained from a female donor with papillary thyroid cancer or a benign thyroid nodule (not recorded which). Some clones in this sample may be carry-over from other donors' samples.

The CDR3 loop is CSATDFSAGNTIYF. The CDR3 nucleotides read TGCAGTGCGACCGATTTCAGCGCTGGAAACACCATATATTTT. The V gene is TRBV20-1, the J gene TRBJ1-3, with D hard to call. V lost 6 bases and J 2 bases, leaving 14 bases between the germline ends. Germline CDR1 reads DFQATT; CDR2 reads SNEGSKA (reference sequence). CDR3 length equals 14 residues.